A selection of T cell receptor beta chains follows, all from one sample in a study of low-dose radiotherapy and immunotherapy resistance in tumors. TCRdb redid the calling of the reads with MiXCR, one entry per CDR3 protein. Here the sample spans 40,000 or so distinct CDR3 sequences, around 21% being singletons. The starting material was PBMCs, obtained after low-dose radiotherapy plus immunotherapy. These receptor sequences come from a female donor with ovarian cancer. CDR3s include the opening cysteine and the closing phenylalanine or tryptophan. D genes are given only for firm matches. Size is stated for part of the rows, as once, few or many counts, or as a class when the clone is expanded.

J gene	clone size	D gene	V gene	CDR3 protein	CDR3 DNA
TRBJ2-7	.	TRBD2	TRBV9	CASSVGEAGGPYEQYF	TGTGCCAGCAGCGTAGGGGAAGCGGGGGGGCCCTACGAGCAGTACTTC
TRBJ2-3	many	TRBD2	TRBV5-1	CASSFGLAGDTQYF	TGCGCCAGCAGCTTCGGACTAGCCGGGGATACGCAGTATTTT
TRBJ2-1	many	TRBD2	TRBV5-1	CASSLAGGGPYNEQFF	TGCGCCAGCAGCCTGGCGGGGGGGGGGCCGTACAATGAGCAGTTCTTC
TRBJ1-6	many	.	TRBV16	CASSREISSPLHF	TGTGCCAGCAGCCGCGAAATAAGTTCACCCCTCCACTTT
TRBJ1-6	many	TRBD1	TRBV20-1	CSARANRGYNSPLHF	TGCAGTGCTAGAGCAAACAGGGGTTATAATTCACCCCTCCACTTT
TRBJ1-2	many	.	TRBV7-9	CASSKTPNGYTF	TGTGCCAGCAGCAAGACACCAAACGGCTACACCTTC
TRBJ2-6	many	.	TRBV5-1	CASTQGTGANVLTF	TGCGCCAGCACCCAGGGGACCGGGGCCAACGTCCTGACTTTC
TRBJ2-1	.	TRBD2	TRBV7-8	CASSPAPASGDNEQFF	TGTGCCAGCAGTCCCGCCCCTGCTAGCGGGGACAATGAGCAGTTCTTC
TRBJ1-2	many	.	TRBV10-3	CASTGERSHGYTF	TGTGCCAGTACCGGGGAACGGTCGCATGGCTACACCTTC
TRBJ1-2	many	TRBD1	TRBV5-1	CASSPTGQVPPNYGYTF	TGCGCCAGCAGTCCAACGGGACAGGTGCCACCTAACTATGGCTACACCTTC
TRBJ2-3	few	.	TRBV5-3	CASEEVTDTQYF	TGTGCCAGCGAGGAAGTTACAGATACGCAGTATTTT
TRBJ2-2	few	.	TRBV25-1	CASSDWWFAGDTGELFF	TGTGCCAGCAGTGACTGGTGGTTTGCAGGCGACACCGGGGAGCTGTTTTTT